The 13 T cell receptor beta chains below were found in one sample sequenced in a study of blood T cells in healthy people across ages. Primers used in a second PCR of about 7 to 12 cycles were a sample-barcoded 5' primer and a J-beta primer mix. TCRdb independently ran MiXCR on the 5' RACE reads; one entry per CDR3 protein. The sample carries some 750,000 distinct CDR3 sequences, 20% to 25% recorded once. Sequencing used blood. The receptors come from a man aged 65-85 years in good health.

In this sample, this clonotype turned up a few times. The CDR3 DNA reads TGCAGCGTTGGTCCTAGCGTAGCAGATACGCAGTATTTT. Protein sequence: CSVGPSVADTQYF. The rearrangement uses TRBV29-1 and TRBJ2-3; a possible D gene is TRBD2 (6 bases). Germline assignment: CDR1 SQVTM and CDR2 ANQGSEA. This CDR3 contains 13 residues. V lost 4 bases to trimming and J lost 4 bases, with 12 bases between them.

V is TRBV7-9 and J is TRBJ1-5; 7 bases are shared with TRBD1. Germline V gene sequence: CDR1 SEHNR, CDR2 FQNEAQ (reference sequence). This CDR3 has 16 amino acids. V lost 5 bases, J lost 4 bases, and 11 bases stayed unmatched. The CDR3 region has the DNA TGTGCCAGCAGCATATCCGGGACAGAGCCAAATCAGCCCCAGCATTTT. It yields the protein CASSISGTEPNQPQHF.

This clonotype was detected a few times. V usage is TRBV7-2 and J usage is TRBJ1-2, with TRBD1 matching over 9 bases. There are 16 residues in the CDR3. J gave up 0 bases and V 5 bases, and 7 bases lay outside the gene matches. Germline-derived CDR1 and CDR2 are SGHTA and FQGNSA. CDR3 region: CASSPGTGITNYGYTF. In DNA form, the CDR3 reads TGTGCCAGCAGCCCAGGGACAGGGATCACTAACTATGGCTACACCTTC.

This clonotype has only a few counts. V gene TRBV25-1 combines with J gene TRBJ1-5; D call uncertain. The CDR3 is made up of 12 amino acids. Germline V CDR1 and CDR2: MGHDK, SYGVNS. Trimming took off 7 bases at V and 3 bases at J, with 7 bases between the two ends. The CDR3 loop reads CASNQNNQPQHF. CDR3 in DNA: TGTGCCAGCAACCAGAACAATCAGCCCCAGCATTTT.

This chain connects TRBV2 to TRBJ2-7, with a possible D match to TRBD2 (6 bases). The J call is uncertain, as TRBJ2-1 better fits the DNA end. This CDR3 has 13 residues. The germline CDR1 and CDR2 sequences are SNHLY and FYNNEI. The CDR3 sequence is CAQVRGFYNEQFF. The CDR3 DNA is TGTGCCCAAGTACGGGGGTTTTACAATGAGCAGTTCTTC.

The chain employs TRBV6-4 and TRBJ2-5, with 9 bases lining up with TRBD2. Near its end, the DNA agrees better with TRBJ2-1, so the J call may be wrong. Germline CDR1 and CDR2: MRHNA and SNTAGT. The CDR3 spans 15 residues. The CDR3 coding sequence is TGTGCCAGCCGACAAGCGGGGGGCTCGTACAATGAGCAGTTCTTC. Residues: CASRQAGGSYNEQFF.

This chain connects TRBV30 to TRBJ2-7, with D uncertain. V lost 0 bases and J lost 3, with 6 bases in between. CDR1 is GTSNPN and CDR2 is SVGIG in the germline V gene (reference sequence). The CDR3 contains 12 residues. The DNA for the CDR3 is TGTGCCTGGAGTGTCACCAACTACGAGCAGTACGTC. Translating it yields CAWSVTNYEQYV.

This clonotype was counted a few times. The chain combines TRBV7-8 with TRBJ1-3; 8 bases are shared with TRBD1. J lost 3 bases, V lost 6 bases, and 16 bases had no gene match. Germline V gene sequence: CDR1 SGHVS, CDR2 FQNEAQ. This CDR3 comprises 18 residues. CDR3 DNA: TGTGCCAGCAGACCTAAACCCGCCGGACAGGGATTTGGAAACACCATATATTTT. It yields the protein CASRPKPAGQGFGNTIYF.

The DNA for the CDR3 is TGTGCCATCAGTGGGCCTTACAATGAGCAGTTCTTC. It yields the protein CAISGPYNEQFF. This chain joins TRBV10-3 and TRBJ2-1; D call uncertain. Germline V gene sequence: CDR1 ENHRY, CDR2 SYGVKD. This CDR3 is 12 amino acids long. The ends were cut back, 4 bases at V and 4 bases at J, with 5 bases in the middle.

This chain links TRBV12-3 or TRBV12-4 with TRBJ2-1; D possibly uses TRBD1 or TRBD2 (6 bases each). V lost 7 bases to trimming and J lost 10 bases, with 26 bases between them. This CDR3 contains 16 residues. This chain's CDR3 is CASTLGVGAKGGEQFF. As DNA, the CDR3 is TGTGCCAGCACCTTGGGTGTGGGGGCGAAGGGAGGCGAGCAGTTCTTC.

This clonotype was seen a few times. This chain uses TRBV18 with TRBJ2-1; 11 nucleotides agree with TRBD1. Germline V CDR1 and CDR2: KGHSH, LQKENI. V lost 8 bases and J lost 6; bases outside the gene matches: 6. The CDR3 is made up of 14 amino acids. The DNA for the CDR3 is TGTGCCAGCGCTCCGGGACAGGGGGGCAATGAGCAGTTCTTC. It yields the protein CASAPGQGGNEQFF. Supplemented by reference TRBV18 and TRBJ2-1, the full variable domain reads NAGVMQNPRHLVRRRGQEARLRCSPMKGHSHVYWYRQLPEEGLKFMVYLQKENIIDESGMPKERFSAEFPKEGPSILRIQQVVRGDSAAYFCASAPGQGGNEQFFGPGTRLTVL.

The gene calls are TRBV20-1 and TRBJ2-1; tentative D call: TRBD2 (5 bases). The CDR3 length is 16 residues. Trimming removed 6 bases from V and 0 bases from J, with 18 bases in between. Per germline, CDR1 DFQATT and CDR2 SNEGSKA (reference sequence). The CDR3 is CSAITSRRSSYNEQFF. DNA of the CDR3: TGCAGTGCCATTACATCACGGAGGAGCTCCTACAATGAGCAGTTCTTC.

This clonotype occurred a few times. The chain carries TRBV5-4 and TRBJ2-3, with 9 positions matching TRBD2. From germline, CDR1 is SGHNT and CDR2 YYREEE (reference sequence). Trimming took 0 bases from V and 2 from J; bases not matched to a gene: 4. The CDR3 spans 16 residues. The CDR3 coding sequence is TGTGCCAGCAGCTTGGGGACTAGCGCTCTCACAGATACGCAGTATTTT. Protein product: CASSLGTSALTDTQYF.